The T cell receptor beta chain described here comes from a study of shared clonotypes between healthy human individuals (TCRdb year 2020). For the study in its entirety: Three men and two women, aged 18 to 49 years, made up the cohort. For each donor, three plates each were used for CD4 naive and CD4 memory, two plates were used for CD8 naive, and one plate was used for CD8 memory. Blood TCR repertoires of a handful of healthy adults were deeply sequenced to estimate repertoire size and the extent of clonotype sharing between individuals. To increase sequencing depth and limit assay-specific biases, different laboratories used diverse techniques to prepare libraries and sequence TCR repertoires. Leukapheresis yielded between about 0.9 and 8.9 billion PBMCs per donor.

Overall study results and their limits: Pairwise subsampling led to the expectation that sequencing depth would affect the degree of clonotype sharing among donors. Because the study included only a small number of donors, the genetic and exposure-history diversity represented was limited. Larger estimated clonotype richness was generally found for naive subsets than for memory subsets. Sampling was restricted to blood, and TCR repertoires in tissues likely differ from the TCR repertoires found in blood. When a handful of donors were compared, the shared fraction of clonotypes was roughly 4.8% for naive CD4, around 4% for naive CD8, 2.3% for memory CD4, and 0.35% to 0.4% for memory CD8. Rarefaction of sorted-subset datasets indicated incomplete sequencing despite the large sequencing depth. Clonotypes shared by all four sorted-subset donors showed higher generation probabilities than non-shared clonotypes.

The sample holds many counts of this clone. It has no known antigen specificity. Per-nucleotide qualities are absent, and no much larger clonotype sits a single base away. Including cysteine and phenylalanine, the CDR3 has 13 amino acids. Only the CDR3 DNA is retained, 39 bases long and in frame from the first base. CDR1 is given as MDHEN and CDR2 as SYDVKM, both from the germline V gene. The germline ends are 21 bases apart after V is trimmed by 5 bases and J by 17 bases. The donors were healthy, HIV-negative adults with no recently reported acute infections or vaccinations. All donors were Caucasian adults living in Nashville, Tennessee, USA. CD4+ T cells were enriched through magnetic negative selection, after which naive cells were positively selected on CD45RA and the remaining negative fraction served as the memory subset. After blood collection by leukapheresis, PBMCs were isolated using Ficoll-Histopaque density gradient centrifugation and then cryopreserved in the vapor phase of liquid nitrogen. Analytical flow cytometry was used to check the purity and quantity of each magnetically sorted T cell population. Genomic DNA was isolated from each sorted fraction and quantified by UV absorbance on a Nanodrop 2000c.

Using the deep immunoSEQ assay, TCR CDR3 regions were amplified from genomic DNA by multiplex PCR. For each cell subset, the extracted genomic DNA was distributed evenly across all wells of several immunoSEQ 96-well plates, and each plate served as one replicate. For sorted subsets, around 0.2 ug of genomic DNA, equivalent to around 29,000 T cell genomes, went into each replicate PCR. The purified libraries were quantified using a Qubit 3.0 fluorometer, sized with a Bioanalyzer 2100, and then quantified again using the KAPA Library Quantification kit. Each immunoSEQ 96-well plate was sequenced on its own single-read 150-cycle Illumina NextSeq 550 flow cell. In the source study's methods: Because only junctional sequences without quality scores were contained in the immunoSEQ output, filtering matching that applied to full-length reads could not be performed. Sequences were annotated with PyIR, a Python wrapper for IgBLAST v1.9, using IMGT germline references to assign V/J genes and CDR3. Reads with weak V/J assignments (E-value above 1e-6), missing CDR3, stop codons, out-of-frame junctions, or ambiguous translated residues were removed. V3J clonotypes were defined by identical inferred V gene, J gene, and CDR3 amino acid sequence. Percentage overlap between repertoires was calculated by dividing the number of shared unique clonotypes by the size of the smaller repertoire. Three approaches were used to assess repertoire richness: RTK rarefaction, the Chao1 estimator, and Recon v2.1 estimates of unobserved clonotypes. Generation probabilities were computed with OLGA for all TCRbeta clonotypes obtained by the gDNA method from several donors. TCRdb stores this immuneACCESS table with in-frame sequences only. Part of the clones is absent; in the studies checked, under half of the shortfall reflects unresolved V genes, and no reason is known for the rest. V and J calls plus clone size are reproduced from that table; the DNA served to infer D and trimming. In this sample the table shows about 1.1 million clones, approximately 75% of which occur a single time. 0.89% of the sample comes from the top ten.

Recombination joined TRBV28 with TRBJ1-4; the D gene is unclear. The TCR comes from a man younger than 35 in good health. Some clones in this sample may be carry-over from other donors' samples. Sequences were obtained from memory CD4+ T cells from PBMCs. The sample's cell subset or site label, decoded: CD45RA-negative fraction. The DNA sequence is as follows: TGTGCCAGCAGTGCCACACTTTCCCTTATCGCCTTTTTT. Translated, it reads CASSATLSLIAFF.